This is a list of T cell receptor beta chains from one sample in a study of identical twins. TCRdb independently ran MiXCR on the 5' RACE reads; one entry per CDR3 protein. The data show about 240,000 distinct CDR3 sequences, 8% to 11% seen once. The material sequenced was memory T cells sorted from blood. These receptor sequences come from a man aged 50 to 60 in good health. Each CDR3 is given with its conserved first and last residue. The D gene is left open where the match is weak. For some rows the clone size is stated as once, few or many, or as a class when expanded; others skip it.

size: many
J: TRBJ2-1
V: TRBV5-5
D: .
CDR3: CASSFTNFNEQFF
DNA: TGTGCCAGCAGCTTTACGAATTTCAATGAGCAGTTCTTC

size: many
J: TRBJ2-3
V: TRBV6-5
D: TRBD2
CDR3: CASSYASGGAGTQYF
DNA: TGTGCCAGCAGTTACGCTAGCGGGGGGGCCGGTACGCAGTATTTT

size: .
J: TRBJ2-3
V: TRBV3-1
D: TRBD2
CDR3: CASSPGLAADTQYF
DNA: TGTGCCAGCAGCCCGGGACTAGCTGCAGATACGCAGTATTTT

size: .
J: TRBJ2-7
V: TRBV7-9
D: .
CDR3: CASSSITYEQYF
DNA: TGTGCCAGCAGCAGCATAACCTACGAGCAGTACTTC

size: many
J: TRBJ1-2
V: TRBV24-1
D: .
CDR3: CATSDLDRMGGYTF
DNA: TGTGCCACCAGTGATTTGGACCGAATGGGAGGCTACACCTTC

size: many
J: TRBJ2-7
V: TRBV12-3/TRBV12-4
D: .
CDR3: CASSYTALEQYF
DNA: TGTGCCAGCAGTTATACCGCGCTCGAGCAGTACTTC

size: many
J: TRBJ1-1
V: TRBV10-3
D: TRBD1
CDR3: CAISEGTGVGSEAFF
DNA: TGTGCCATCAGTGAGGGGACAGGGGTAGGCTCTGAAGCTTTCTTT

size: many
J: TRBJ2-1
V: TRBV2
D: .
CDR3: CASSGLVATWQFF
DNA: TGTGCCAGCAGTGGACTAGTCGCGACTTGGCAGTTCTTC

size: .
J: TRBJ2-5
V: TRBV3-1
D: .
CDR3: CPSTRGEGRETQYF
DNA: TGTCCCAGCACACGCGGAGAGGGGCGAGAGACCCAGTACTTC

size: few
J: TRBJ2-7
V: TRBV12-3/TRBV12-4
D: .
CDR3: CASSQGSHEQYF
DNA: TGTGCCAGCAGTCAGGGCAGCCACGAGCAGTACTTC

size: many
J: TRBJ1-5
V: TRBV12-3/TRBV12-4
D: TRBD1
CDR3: CASRPDRGQGSNQPQHF
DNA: TGTGCCAGCAGGCCCGACAGGGGTCAAGGAAGCAATCAGCCCCAGCATTTT

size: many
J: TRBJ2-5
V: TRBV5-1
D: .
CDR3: CASSLRGLQETQYF
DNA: TGCGCCAGCAGCTTGCGGGGGCTCCAAGAGACCCAGTACTTC

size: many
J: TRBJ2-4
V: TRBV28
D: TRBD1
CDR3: CASSQNPGQAVIQYF
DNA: TGTGCCAGCAGCCAAAACCCGGGACAGGCCGTCATTCAGTACTTC

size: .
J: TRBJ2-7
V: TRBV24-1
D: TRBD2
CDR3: CATSDLHPGGLAGGTPREQYF
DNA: TGTGCCACCAGTGATTTGCATCCCGGGGGTTTAGCGGGAGGCACACCCCGGGAGCAGTACTTC

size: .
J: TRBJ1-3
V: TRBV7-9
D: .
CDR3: CASSRENTIYF
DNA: TGTGCCAGCAGCCGAGAAAACACCATATATTTT

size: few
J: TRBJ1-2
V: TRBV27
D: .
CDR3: CASSFSGQLLLF
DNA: TGTGCCAGCAGTTTCTCCGGACAGCTACTGCTTTTC

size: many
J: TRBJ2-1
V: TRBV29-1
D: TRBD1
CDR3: CSVERGQAMFYNEQFF
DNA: TGCAGCGTTGAGAGAGGACAGGCCATGTTCTACAATGAGCAGTTCTTC

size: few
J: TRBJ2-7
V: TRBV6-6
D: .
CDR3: CASRAPTYEQYF
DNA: TGTGCCAGCAGAGCCCCCACGTACGAGCAGTACTTC

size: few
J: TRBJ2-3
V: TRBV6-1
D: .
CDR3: CASRPVTGRFTDTQYF
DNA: TGTGCCAGCAGACCTGTGACCGGACGATTCACAGATACGCAGTATTTT

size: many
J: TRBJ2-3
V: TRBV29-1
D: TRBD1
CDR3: CSVQPGQSTDTQYF
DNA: TGCAGCGTTCAACCGGGACAGAGCACAGATACGCAGTATTTT

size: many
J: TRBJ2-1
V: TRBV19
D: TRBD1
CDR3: CASSGGTGVGKQFF
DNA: TGTGCCAGTAGTGGCGGGACAGGGGTAGGTAAGCAGTTCTTC

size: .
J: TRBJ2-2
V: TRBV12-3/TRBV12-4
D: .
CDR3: CATHPGGGGTGELFF
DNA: TGTGCCACCCACCCTGGAGGGGGGGGCACCGGGGAGCTGTTTTTT

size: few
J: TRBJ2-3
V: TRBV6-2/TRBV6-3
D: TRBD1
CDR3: CASRAGTGGQDTQYF
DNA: TGTGCCAGCAGAGCCGGGACAGGGGGTCAGGATACGCAGTATTTT

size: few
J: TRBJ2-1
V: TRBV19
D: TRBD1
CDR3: CASSTPGTGENEQFF
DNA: TGTGCCAGTAGTACCCCCGGGACAGGGGAGAATGAGCAGTTCTTC

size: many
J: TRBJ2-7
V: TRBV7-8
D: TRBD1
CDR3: CASRRRQGSEQYF
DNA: TGTGCCAGCAGACGTCGACAGGGATCCGAGCAGTACTTC

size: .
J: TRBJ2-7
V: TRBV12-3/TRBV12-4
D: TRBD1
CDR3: CASSIGTASSYEQYF
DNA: TGTGCCAGCAGTATCGGGACAGCCAGCTCCTACGAGCAGTACTTC

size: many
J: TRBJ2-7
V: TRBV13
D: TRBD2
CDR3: CASSTRLAGSYEQYF
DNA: TGTGCCAGCAGCACCCGACTAGCGGGGTCCTACGAGCAGTACTTC

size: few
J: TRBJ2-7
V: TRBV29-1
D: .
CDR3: CSAKTDSYEQYF
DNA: TGCAGCGCCAAGACAGACTCCTACGAGCAGTACTTC

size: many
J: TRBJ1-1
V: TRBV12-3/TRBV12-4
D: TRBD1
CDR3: CASSTTGGTEAFF
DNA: TGTGCCAGCAGTACCACAGGGGGCACTGAAGCTTTCTTT

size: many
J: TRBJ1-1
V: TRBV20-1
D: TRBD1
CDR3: CSARPQQGAQTEAFF
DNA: TGCAGTGCTAGGCCCCAACAGGGGGCGCAAACTGAAGCTTTCTTT

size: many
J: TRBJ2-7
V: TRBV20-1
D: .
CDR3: CSARVINEQYF
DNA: TGCAGTGCTAGAGTCATCAACGAGCAGTACTTC

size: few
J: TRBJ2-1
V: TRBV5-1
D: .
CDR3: CASSSFDRSYSYNEQFF
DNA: TGCGCCAGCAGCTCGTTCGACAGGTCTTACTCCTACAATGAGCAGTTCTTC

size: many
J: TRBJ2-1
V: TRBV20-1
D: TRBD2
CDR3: CSASYGGGAVNEQFF
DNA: TGCAGTGCTAGTTACGGCGGGGGGGCTGTAAATGAGCAGTTCTTC

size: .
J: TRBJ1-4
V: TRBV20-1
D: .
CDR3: CSASLDGSNEKLFF
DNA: TGCAGTGCTAGTCTTGACGGATCTAATGAAAAACTGTTTTTT

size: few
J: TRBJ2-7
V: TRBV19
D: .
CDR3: CASSILRGEQYF
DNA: TGTGCCAGTAGTATCCTGCGAGGCGAGCAGTACTTC

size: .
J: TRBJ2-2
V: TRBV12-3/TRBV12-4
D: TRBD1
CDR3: CASSPGTGGDTGELFF
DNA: TGTGCCAGCAGTCCCGGGACAGGGGGCGACACCGGGGAGCTGTTTTTT

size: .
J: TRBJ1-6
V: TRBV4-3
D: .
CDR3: CASSQDLTDTSSPLHF
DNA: TGCGCCAGCAGCCAAGATTTGACCGACACCTCTTCCCCCCTCCACTTT

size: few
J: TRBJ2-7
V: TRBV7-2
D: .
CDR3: CASSFAEGKQYF
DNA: TGTGCCAGCAGCTTTGCTGAGGGAAAACAGTACTTC

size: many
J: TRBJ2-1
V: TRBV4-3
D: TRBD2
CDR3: CASSQEPGGRYNEQFF
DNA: TGCGCCAGCAGCCAAGAGCCGGGAGGCCGTTACAATGAGCAGTTCTTC

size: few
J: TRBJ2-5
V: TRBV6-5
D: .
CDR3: CASSYGPGAEGRDTQYF
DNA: TGTGCCAGCAGTTACGGACCGGGAGCGGAGGGAAGAGATACCCAGTACTTC

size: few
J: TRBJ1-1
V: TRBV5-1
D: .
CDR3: CASSLAAGDTEAFF
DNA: TGCGCCAGCAGCTTGGCCGCAGGGGACACTGAAGCTTTCTTT

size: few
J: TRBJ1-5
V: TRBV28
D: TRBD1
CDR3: CASSFRRGQAANQPQHF
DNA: TGTGCCAGCAGTTTTCGACGGGGACAGGCAGCGAATCAGCCCCAGCATTTT

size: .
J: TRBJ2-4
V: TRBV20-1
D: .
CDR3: CSASRTLPNIRYF
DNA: TGCAGTGCTAGTCGGACATTGCCGAACATTCGGTACTTC

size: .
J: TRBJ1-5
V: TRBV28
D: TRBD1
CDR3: CASSLDPARDRGQPQHF
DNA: TGTGCCAGCAGCTTGGATCCGGCGCGGGACAGGGGTCAGCCCCAGCATTTT

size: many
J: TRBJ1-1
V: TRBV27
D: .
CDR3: CASSLAMGTEAFF
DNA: TGTGCCAGCAGTTTGGCGATGGGCACTGAAGCTTTCTTT

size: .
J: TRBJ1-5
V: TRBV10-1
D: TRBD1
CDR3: CASSGDRYQPQHF
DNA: TGCGCCAGCAGTGGGGACAGATATCAGCCCCAGCATTTT

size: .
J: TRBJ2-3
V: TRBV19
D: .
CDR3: CASSSPEVGADTQYF
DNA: TGTGCCAGTAGTAGCCCAGAGGTGGGCGCAGATACGCAGTATTTT

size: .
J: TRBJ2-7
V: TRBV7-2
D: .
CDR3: CASSQIGSYEQYF
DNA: TGTGCCAGCAGCCAGATAGGCAGCTACGAGCAGTACTTC

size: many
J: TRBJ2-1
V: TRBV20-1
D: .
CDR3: CSATRAGDYNEQFF
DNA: TGCAGTGCTACTCGGGCAGGGGATTACAATGAGCAGTTCTTC

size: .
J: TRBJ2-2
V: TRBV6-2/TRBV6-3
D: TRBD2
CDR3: CASTRGGANTGELFF
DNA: TGTGCCAGCACCCGGGGGGGGGCGAACACCGGGGAGCTGTTTTTT

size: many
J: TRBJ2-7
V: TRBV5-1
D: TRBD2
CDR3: CASRETSGRAYEQYF
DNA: TGCGCCAGCAGGGAGACTAGCGGGAGGGCCTACGAGCAGTACTTC

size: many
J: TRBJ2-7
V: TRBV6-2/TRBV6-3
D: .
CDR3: CASSYSPRVPYEQYF
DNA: TGTGCCAGCAGTTACTCACCCAGGGTACCCTACGAGCAGTACTTC

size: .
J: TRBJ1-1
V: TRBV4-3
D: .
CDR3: CASSQGQGSNTEAFF
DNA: TGCGCCAGCAGCCAAGGGCAGGGCTCAAACACTGAAGCTTTCTTT

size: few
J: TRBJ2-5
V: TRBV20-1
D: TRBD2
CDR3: CSARGLAAGYQETQYF
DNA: TGCAGTGCCCGGGGACTAGCGGCCGGTTACCAAGAGACCCAGTACTTC

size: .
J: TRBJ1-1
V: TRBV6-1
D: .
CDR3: CASRPQGRNTEAFF
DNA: TGTGCCAGCAGACCACAGGGCCGGAACACTGAAGCTTTCTTT